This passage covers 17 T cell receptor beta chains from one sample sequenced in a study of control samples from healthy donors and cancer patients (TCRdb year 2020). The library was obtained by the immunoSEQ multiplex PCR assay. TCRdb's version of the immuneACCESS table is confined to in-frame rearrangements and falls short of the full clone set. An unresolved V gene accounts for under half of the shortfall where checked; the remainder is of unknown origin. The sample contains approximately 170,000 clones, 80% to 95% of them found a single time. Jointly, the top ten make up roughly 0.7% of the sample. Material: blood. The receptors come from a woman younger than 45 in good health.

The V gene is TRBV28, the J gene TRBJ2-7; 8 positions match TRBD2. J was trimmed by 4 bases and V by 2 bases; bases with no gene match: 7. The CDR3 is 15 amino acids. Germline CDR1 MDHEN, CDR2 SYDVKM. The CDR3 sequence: CASSLVPAGVYEQYF. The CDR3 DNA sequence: TGTGCCAGCAGTTTAGTTCCAGCGGGAGTGTACGAGCAGTACTTC.

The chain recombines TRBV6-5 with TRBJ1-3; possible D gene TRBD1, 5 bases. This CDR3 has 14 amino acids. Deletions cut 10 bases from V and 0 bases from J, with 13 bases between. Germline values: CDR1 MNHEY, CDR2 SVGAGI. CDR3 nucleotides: TGTGCCACCCACCGGGGGGGCTCTGGAAACACCATATATTTT. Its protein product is CATHRGGSGNTIYF.

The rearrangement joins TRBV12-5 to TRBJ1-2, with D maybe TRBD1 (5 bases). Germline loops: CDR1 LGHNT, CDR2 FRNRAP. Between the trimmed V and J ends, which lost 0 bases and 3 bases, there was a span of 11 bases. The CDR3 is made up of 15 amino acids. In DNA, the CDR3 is TGTGCTAGTGGTTTGGTACTTCAGGGATACTATGGCTACACCTTC. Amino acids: CASGLVLQGYYGYTF.

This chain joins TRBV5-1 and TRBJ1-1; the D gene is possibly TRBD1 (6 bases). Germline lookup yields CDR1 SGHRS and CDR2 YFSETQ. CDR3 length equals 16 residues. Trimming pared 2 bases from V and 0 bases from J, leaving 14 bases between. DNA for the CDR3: TGCGCCAGCAGCTTTGACCGGACAGCAATGAACACTGAAGCTTTCTTT. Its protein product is CASSFDRTAMNTEAFF.

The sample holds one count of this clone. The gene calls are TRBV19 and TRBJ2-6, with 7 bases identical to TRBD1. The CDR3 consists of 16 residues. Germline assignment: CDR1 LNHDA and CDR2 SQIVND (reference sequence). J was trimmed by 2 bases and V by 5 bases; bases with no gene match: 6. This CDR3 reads CASSPDREPGANVLTF. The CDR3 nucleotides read TGTGCCAGTAGTCCCGACAGGGAGCCTGGGGCCAACGTCCTGACTTTC.

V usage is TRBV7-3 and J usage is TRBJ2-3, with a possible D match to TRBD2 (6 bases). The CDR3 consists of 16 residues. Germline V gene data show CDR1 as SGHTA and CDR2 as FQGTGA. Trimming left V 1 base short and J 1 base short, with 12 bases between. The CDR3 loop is CASSLMGGIRTDTQYF. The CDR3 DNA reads TGTGCCAGCAGCTTAATGGGCGGGATCCGCACAGATACGCAGTATTTT.

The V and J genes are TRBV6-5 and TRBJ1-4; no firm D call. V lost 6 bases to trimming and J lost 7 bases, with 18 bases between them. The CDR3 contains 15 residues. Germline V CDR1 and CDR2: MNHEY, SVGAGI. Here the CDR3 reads CASRGGPGFGEKLFF. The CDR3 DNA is TGTGCCAGCAGAGGAGGCCCCGGTTTTGGTGAAAAACTGTTTTTT.

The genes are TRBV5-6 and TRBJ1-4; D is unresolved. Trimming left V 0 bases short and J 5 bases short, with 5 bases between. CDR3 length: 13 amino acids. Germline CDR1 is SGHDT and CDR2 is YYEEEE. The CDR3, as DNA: TGTGCCAGCAGCTTGGCCCAAAATGAAAAACTGTTTTTT. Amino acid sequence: CASSLAQNEKLFF.

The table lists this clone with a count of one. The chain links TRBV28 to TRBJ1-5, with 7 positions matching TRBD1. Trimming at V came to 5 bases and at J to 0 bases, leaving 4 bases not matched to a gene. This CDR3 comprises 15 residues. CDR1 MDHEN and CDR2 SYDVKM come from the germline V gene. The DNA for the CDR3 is TGTGCCAGCAGTCCAGGGGGTAATAGCAATCAGCCCCAGCATTTT. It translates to CASSPGGNSNQPQHF.

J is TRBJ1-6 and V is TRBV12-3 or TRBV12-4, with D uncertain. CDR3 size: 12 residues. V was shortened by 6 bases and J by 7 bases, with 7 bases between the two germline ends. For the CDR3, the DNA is TGTGCCAGCAGCCGTCTCAATTCACCCCTCCACTTT. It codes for CASSRLNSPLHF.

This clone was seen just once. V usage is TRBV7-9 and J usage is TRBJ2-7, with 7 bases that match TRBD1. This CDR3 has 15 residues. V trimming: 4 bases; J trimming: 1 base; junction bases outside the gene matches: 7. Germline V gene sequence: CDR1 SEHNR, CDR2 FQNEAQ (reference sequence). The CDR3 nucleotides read TGTGCCAGCAGCTCGTCAGGGGGAGTATCCTACGAGCAGTACTTC. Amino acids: CASSSSGGVSYEQYF.

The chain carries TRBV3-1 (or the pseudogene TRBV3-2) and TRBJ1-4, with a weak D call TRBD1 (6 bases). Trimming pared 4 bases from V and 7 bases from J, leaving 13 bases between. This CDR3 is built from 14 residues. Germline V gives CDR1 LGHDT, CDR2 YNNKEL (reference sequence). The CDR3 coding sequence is TGTGCCAGCAGCCCGGGCACAGGGAGTGAAAAACTGTTTTTT. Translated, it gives CASSPGTGSEKLFF.

CDR3 bases: TGCGCCAGTCATCCACGACAGGGGGACACTGAAGCTTTCTTT. This sequence encodes CASHPRQGDTEAFF. J is TRBJ1-1 and V is TRBV5-1, with 9 bases lining up with TRBD1. The CDR3 runs to 14 residues. Trimming cost V 8 bases and J 3 bases; bases outside gene matches: 8. The germline V gene encodes CDR1 SGHRS and CDR2 YFSETQ.

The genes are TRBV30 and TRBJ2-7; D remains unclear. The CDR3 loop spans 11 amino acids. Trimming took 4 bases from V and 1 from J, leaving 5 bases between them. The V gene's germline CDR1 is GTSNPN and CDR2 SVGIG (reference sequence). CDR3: CAWKVSYEQYF. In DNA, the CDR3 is TGTGCCTGGAAAGTGTCCTACGAGCAGTACTTC. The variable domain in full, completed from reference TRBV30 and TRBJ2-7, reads SQTIHQWPATLVQPVGSPLSLECTVEGTSNPNLYWYRQAAGRGLQLLFYSVGIGQISSEVPQNLSASRPQDRQFILSSKKLLLSDSGFYLCAWKVSYEQYFGPGTRLTVT.

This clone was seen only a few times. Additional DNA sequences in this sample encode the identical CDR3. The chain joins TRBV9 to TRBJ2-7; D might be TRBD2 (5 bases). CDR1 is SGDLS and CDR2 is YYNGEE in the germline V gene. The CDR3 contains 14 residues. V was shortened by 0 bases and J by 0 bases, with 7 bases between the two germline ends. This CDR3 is CASSVGGSSYEQYF. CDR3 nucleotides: TGTGCCAGCAGCGTAGGAGGGAGCTCCTACGAGCAGTACTTC.

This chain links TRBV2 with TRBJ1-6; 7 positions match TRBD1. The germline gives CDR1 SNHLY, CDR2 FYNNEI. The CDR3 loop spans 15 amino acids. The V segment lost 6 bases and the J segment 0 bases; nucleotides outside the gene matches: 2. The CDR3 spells CASRGDSSYNSPLHF. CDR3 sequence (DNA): TGTGCCAGCAGGGGGGACAGCTCCTATAATTCACCCCTCCACTTT.

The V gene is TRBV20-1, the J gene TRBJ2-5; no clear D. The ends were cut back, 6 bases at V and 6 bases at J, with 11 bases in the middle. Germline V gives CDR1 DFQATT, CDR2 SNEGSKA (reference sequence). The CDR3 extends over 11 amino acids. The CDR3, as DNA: TGCAGTGCGGCTACTCCAAAGACCCAGTACTTC. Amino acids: CSAATPKTQYF.